Listed below are T cell receptor beta chains from one sample, sequenced in a study of CD8+ T cells in alopecia areata. Sequencing was performed with immunoSEQ multiplex PCR; in TCRdb, only in-frame clones are kept and a portion is missing. The profile covers fewer than 150,000 clones, with more than 30% appearing a single time and approximately 2.8% taken by the ten largest. Material for sequencing was CD4+ T cells sorted from blood. The source is a human donor with alopecia areata. Both conserved end residues are part of each CDR3. Each record gives: J gene, V gene, clone size, D gene, CDR3 protein, CDR3 DNA. The D gene is left open where the match is weak. A row's size may be missing; if present it is once, few, many or a size class.

j_call: TRBJ2-3
v_call: TRBV20-1
clone_size: -
d_call: TRBD1
cdr3_aa: CSAQRQGEQYF
cdr3_nt: TGCAGTGCTCAGAGACAGGGAGAGCAGTATTTT

j_call: TRBJ2-7
v_call: TRBV28
clone_size: -
d_call: TRBD1
cdr3_aa: CASSLSGTGYREQYF
cdr3_nt: TGTGCCAGCAGTTTATCTGGGACAGGGTACCGCGAGCAGTACTTC

j_call: TRBJ1-2
v_call: TRBV7-2
clone_size: -
d_call: -
cdr3_aa: CASRENGDGGYTF
cdr3_nt: TGTGCCAGCAGGGAAAACGGGGATGGTGGCTACACCTTC

j_call: TRBJ1-1
v_call: TRBV4-1
clone_size: -
d_call: -
cdr3_aa: CASSQVTRVMTEAFF
cdr3_nt: TGCGCCAGCAGCCAAGTGACACGGGTAATGACTGAAGCTTTCTTT

j_call: TRBJ2-3
v_call: TRBV13
clone_size: few
d_call: -
cdr3_aa: CASSLQGTQYF
cdr3_nt: TGTGCCAGCAGCCTTCAAGGTACGCAGTATTTT

j_call: TRBJ2-7
v_call: TRBV29-1
clone_size: -
d_call: -
cdr3_aa: CSVRDRRGEQYF
cdr3_nt: TGCAGCGTCCGGGACCGCAGGGGAGAGCAGTACTTC

j_call: TRBJ1-4
v_call: TRBV29-1
clone_size: -
d_call: TRBD1
cdr3_aa: CSVARDSTTNEKLFF
cdr3_nt: TGCAGCGTTGCCCGGGACAGTACAACTAATGAAAAACTGTTTTTT

j_call: TRBJ2-7
v_call: TRBV29-1
clone_size: few
d_call: -
cdr3_aa: CSARQDSYEQYF
cdr3_nt: TGCAGCGCCCGACAGGACTCCTACGAGCAGTACTTC

j_call: TRBJ1-1
v_call: TRBV7-9
clone_size: -
d_call: TRBD1
cdr3_aa: CASSLEGRGMQAFF
cdr3_nt: TGTGCCAGCAGCTTAGAGGGCAGGGGGATGCAAGCTTTCTTT

j_call: TRBJ1-6
v_call: TRBV4-1
clone_size: -
d_call: -
cdr3_aa: CASSLNEGRGHSPLHF
cdr3_nt: TGCGCCAGCAGCCTTAACGAGGGACGGGGACATTCACCCCTCCACTTT

j_call: TRBJ2-3
v_call: TRBV29-1
clone_size: -
d_call: -
cdr3_aa: CSVEDVHSRTDTQYF
cdr3_nt: TGCAGCGTTGAAGACGTACACTCTAGGACAGATACGCAGTATTTT

j_call: TRBJ1-5
v_call: TRBV7-2
clone_size: -
d_call: TRBD1
cdr3_aa: CASGQGVAQPQHF
cdr3_nt: TGTGCCAGCGGACAGGGGGTAGCCCAGCCCCAGCATTTT

j_call: TRBJ2-1
v_call: TRBV29-1
clone_size: -
d_call: TRBD2
cdr3_aa: CSAREGSTRNEQFF
cdr3_nt: TGCAGCGCCAGGGAGGGGTCTACTCGAAATGAGCAGTTCTTC

j_call: TRBJ2-7
v_call: TRBV7-6
clone_size: -
d_call: -
cdr3_aa: CASSFGLTSYEQYF
cdr3_nt: TGTGCCAGCAGCTTCGGACTGACCTCCTACGAGCAGTACTTC

j_call: TRBJ2-3
v_call: TRBV28
clone_size: -
d_call: -
cdr3_aa: CASESGGDTQYF
cdr3_nt: TGTGCCAGCGAAAGTGGAGGAGATACGCAGTATTTT

j_call: TRBJ2-3
v_call: TRBV4-3
clone_size: -
d_call: TRBD2
cdr3_aa: CASSQDGSSGGASFPDTQYF
cdr3_nt: TGCGCCAGCAGCCAAGACGGGTCCAGCGGGGGGGCCTCTTTCCCAGATACGCAGTATTTT

j_call: TRBJ2-7
v_call: TRBV11-3
clone_size: few
d_call: -
cdr3_aa: CASTMTALGGYEQYF
cdr3_nt: TGTGCCAGCACCATGACTGCCCTAGGAGGGTACGAGCAGTACTTC

j_call: TRBJ1-2
v_call: TRBV4-2
clone_size: once
d_call: -
cdr3_aa: CASSHPYTSLYGYTF
cdr3_nt: TGTGCCAGCAGCCATCCCTACACCAGCCTCTATGGCTACACCTTC

j_call: TRBJ2-2
v_call: TRBV5-1
clone_size: -
d_call: -
cdr3_aa: CASSLPTANTGELFF
cdr3_nt: TGCGCCAGCAGCTTACCGACTGCGAACACCGGGGAGCTGTTTTTT

j_call: TRBJ1-3
v_call: TRBV18
clone_size: -
d_call: TRBD1
cdr3_aa: CASSPAGGTAVTIYF
cdr3_nt: TGTGCCAGCTCACCGGCAGGGGGCACGGCGGTTACCATATATTTT

j_call: TRBJ2-4
v_call: TRBV7-2
clone_size: -
d_call: -
cdr3_aa: CASSPPNRNIQYF
cdr3_nt: TGTGCCAGCAGCCCCCCGAATAGAAACATTCAGTACTTC

j_call: TRBJ2-7
v_call: TRBV7-3
clone_size: few
d_call: -
cdr3_aa: CASPEGITYEQYF
cdr3_nt: TGTGCCAGTCCCGAGGGGATCACCTACGAGCAGTACTTC

j_call: TRBJ2-5
v_call: TRBV7-3
clone_size: -
d_call: -
cdr3_aa: CASSLVVRETQYF
cdr3_nt: TGTGCCAGCAGCTTAGTAGTCAGAGAGACCCAGTACTTC

j_call: TRBJ2-7
v_call: TRBV7-8
clone_size: -
d_call: TRBD1
cdr3_aa: CASSLIAISGTVTYEQYF
cdr3_nt: TGTGCCAGCAGCTTAATAGCGATTTCGGGGACAGTGACCTACGAGCAGTACTTC

j_call: TRBJ2-5
v_call: TRBV30
clone_size: -
d_call: -
cdr3_aa: CAWSVRSQETQYF
cdr3_nt: TGTGCCTGGAGTGTACGAAGCCAAGAGACCCAGTACTTC

j_call: TRBJ2-5
v_call: TRBV29-1
clone_size: -
d_call: -
cdr3_aa: CSVRRGQETQYF
cdr3_nt: TGCAGCGTTAGGAGGGGCCAAGAGACCCAGTACTTC

j_call: TRBJ2-7
v_call: TRBV4-1
clone_size: -
d_call: -
cdr3_aa: CASSQEPAGPGEQYF
cdr3_nt: TGCGCCAGCAGCCAAGAACCCGCGGGGCCGGGGGAGCAGTACTTC

j_call: TRBJ1-1
v_call: TRBV29-1
clone_size: -
d_call: -
cdr3_aa: CSVSLLSGNTEAFF
cdr3_nt: TGCAGCGTTTCATTATTGAGTGGCAACACTGAAGCTTTCTTT

j_call: TRBJ1-4
v_call: TRBV29-1
clone_size: few
d_call: TRBD1
cdr3_aa: CSGRQGAREKLFF
cdr3_nt: TGCAGCGGGAGACAGGGGGCAAGGGAAAAACTGTTTTTT

j_call: TRBJ2-5
v_call: TRBV7-2
clone_size: -
d_call: TRBD1
cdr3_aa: CASSFDRGKETQYF
cdr3_nt: TGTGCCAGCAGCTTTGACAGGGGTAAAGAGACCCAGTACTTC

j_call: TRBJ2-3
v_call: TRBV25-1
clone_size: -
d_call: -
cdr3_aa: CASRSNRDGTDTQYF
cdr3_nt: TGTGCCAGCAGGTCAAACAGGGATGGCACAGATACGCAGTATTTT